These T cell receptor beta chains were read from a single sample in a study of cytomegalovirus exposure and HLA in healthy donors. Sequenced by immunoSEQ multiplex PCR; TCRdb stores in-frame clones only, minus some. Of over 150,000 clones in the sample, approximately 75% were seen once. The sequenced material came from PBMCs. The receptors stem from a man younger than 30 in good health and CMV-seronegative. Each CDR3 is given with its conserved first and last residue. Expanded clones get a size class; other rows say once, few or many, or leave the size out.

CASYDRGSSGNTIYF TRBJ1-3 TRBV13 .
CASSLASRDSIFYNEQFF TRBJ2-1 TRBV7-9 .
CASSLGTSGGTYEQYF TRBJ2-7 TRBV9 .
CASSFRTGGGNEQFF TRBJ2-1 TRBV5-6 .
CASSLVQGEINYGYTF TRBJ1-2 TRBV7-9 .
CASRARGGTEAFF TRBJ1-1 TRBV6-5 .
CASSLDSYNEQFF TRBJ2-1 TRBV27 .
CASSPRMSYEQYF TRBJ2-7 TRBV6-5 .
CASKTGTGYTEAFF TRBJ1-1 TRBV6-5 .
CASSQDDGAGNQPQHF TRBJ1-5 TRBV4-1 .
CASNPTRGGGAYEQYF TRBJ2-7 TRBV19 .
CASSLTGFGAFF TRBJ1-1 TRBV6-1 .
CAWSFGTGVGEQYF TRBJ2-7 TRBV30 few
CASSLVGGGRPTNEKLFF TRBJ1-4 TRBV5-6 .
CASSLSMGRDIGELFF TRBJ2-2 TRBV7-6 .
CASSESKGDPGGANGLTF TRBJ2-6 TRBV10-1 once
CASSEQGTDTQYF TRBJ2-3 TRBV6-1 .
CASSLYGGGGELFF TRBJ2-2 TRBV7-2 .
CASSLGNRGLNTEAFF TRBJ1-1 TRBV7-8 .
CASNSGSGAGNTIYF TRBJ1-3 TRBV5-4 few
CASSPLPGQGASNEKLFF TRBJ1-4 TRBV18 .
CASSSGGPETQYF TRBJ2-5 TRBV10-1 .
CASSVGGQNYGYTF TRBJ1-2 TRBV9 .
CASRTGSSYNSPLHF TRBJ1-6 TRBV6-1 once
CASRRAGQGNTGELFF TRBJ2-2 TRBV6-4 few
CASSQTATGPYGYTF TRBJ1-2 TRBV7-2 .
CASTSAGGSNYGYTF TRBJ1-2 TRBV5-1 .
CASSKTGGKDTQYF TRBJ2-3 TRBV10-1 .
CASRTGSNQPQHF TRBJ1-5 TRBV28 .
CASSSLRGGRETQYF TRBJ2-5 TRBV11-2 .
CASSEDMYQETQYF TRBJ2-5 TRBV5-4 .
CASSYSSGEETPLHF TRBJ1-6 TRBV6-5 .
CSVVKNTEAFF TRBJ1-1 TRBV29-1 .
CASSGGLAGGETQYF TRBJ2-5 TRBV7-9 .
CASSRRDSRLGTDTQYF TRBJ2-3 TRBV19 .
CAIGLRGPRDEQFF TRBJ2-1 TRBV10-3 few
CASTPGTESNYGYTF TRBJ1-2 TRBV19 .
CASSLAAGGNTEAFF TRBJ1-1 TRBV28 .
CASSLESSRIAKNIQYF TRBJ2-4 TRBV11-2 once
CASSYRDSNTEAFF TRBJ1-1 TRBV5-1 once
CASSWKDRGRTAGANVLTF TRBJ2-6 TRBV5-1 .
CASSGAGGTMNTEAFF TRBJ1-1 TRBV6-1 once